This section outlines one TCR beta chain sequence together with its context. The J segment lost 5 bases and the V segment lost 5 bases, leaving 8 bases of the junction unmatched. Looked up from germline, CDR1 is MDHEN and CDR2 is SYDVKM. The CDR3 runs to 15 residues. The repertoire was sequenced with immunoSEQ multiplex PCR; TCRdb's copy has only in-frame clones and lacks some. Here the sample spans around 110,000 clones, around 86% being singletons. These data belong to a study of blood T cell repertoires in COVID-19. The V call is TRBV28, the J call TRBJ1-2, with TRBD1 matching over 10 bases. This sequence was found in a man aged 40-50 years with acute or convalescent COVID-19. What was sequenced was peripheral blood. CDR3 sequence (DNA): TGTGCCAGCAGTACAGGGACAGGGGAGGCGTATGGCTACACCTTC. It encodes CASSTGTGEAYGYTF.